This note documents a single T cell receptor beta chain sequence. Its antigen remains unknown. This sample stems from a study of OX40 agonist ivuxolimab in advanced cancers. The CDR3 has 13 residues. J gave up 5 bases and V 4 bases, and 4 bases lay outside the gene matches. CDR1 and CDR2 from the germline V gene are SGHTA and FQGNSA. Study results and caveats: Individuals who were partial responders at 0.1-3.0 mg/kg had clonal expansion that ranked among the lowest.

Profiling relied on immunoSEQ multiplex PCR, and the TCRdb table lists in-frame clones only, not all of them. The table lists just under 8,000 clones, 86% of them singletons. This TCR derives from an adult with an advanced solid tumor such as melanoma, head and neck, liver or kidney cancer. The chain employs TRBV7-2 and TRBJ2-5; TRBD1 matches 7 bases. The sample in question was CD4+ or CD8+ T cells sorted from blood, obtained in a trial of the OX40 agonist ivuxolimab. CDR3 sequence: CASSSRTGETQYF. CDR3 nucleotides: TGTGCCAGCAGCTCACGGACAGGCGAGACCCAGTACTTC.